The rows below give T cell receptor beta chains drawn from one sample of a study of blood T cells in healthy people across ages. TCRdb fed the 5' RACE reads into MiXCR, producing one record per CDR3 protein. The data hold hundreds of thousands of distinct CDR3 sequences, with 20% to 25% observed a single time. The sample was also reused in another study, on T cells of mothers and their children.

The sample comprised blood. The receptors were sampled from a boy between 5 and 17 years old in good health. The CDR3 runs from the conserved cysteine through the conserved F or W. Each record gives: clone size, J gene, D gene, V gene, CDR3 protein, CDR3 DNA. The D gene is left open where the match is weak. The size entry is marked missing in some rows and otherwise reads once, few, many or a size class.

>NA|TRBJ2-7|TRBD2|TRBV29-1
CSGGLAGAYEQYF
TGCAGCGGGGGACTAGCGGGGGCCTACGAGCAGTACTTC
>NA|TRBJ2-7|NA|TRBV21-1
CASSKVRDRFSLYEQYF
TGTGCCAGCAGCAAAGTGCGGGACAGGTTCAGTTTGTACGAGCAGTACTTC
>NA|TRBJ1-4|NA|TRBV2
CASSVAAVNEKLFF
TGTGCCAGCAGTGTGGCAGCCGTTAATGAAAAACTGTTTTTT
>NA|TRBJ2-1|NA|TRBV29-1
CSAQPGQQSGSISHPSYNEQFF
TGCAGCGCCCAACCGGGACAGCAGAGCGGGAGTATTAGTCACCCGTCCTACAATGAGCAGTTCTTC
>many|TRBJ1-1|NA|TRBV12-3/TRBV12-4
CASSLGRLNTEAFF
TGTGCCAGCAGTTTGGGGAGATTGAACACTGAAGCTTTCTTT
>NA|TRBJ2-7|NA|TRBV7-2
CASRDLRFPGQYF
TGTGCCAGCCGGGACCTCCGGTTCCCGGGGCAGTACTTC
>NA|TRBJ2-5|NA|TRBV12-3/TRBV12-4
CASSLGRPGDQETQYF
TGTGCCAGCAGTTTAGGGAGGCCGGGAGACCAAGAGACCCAGTACTTC
>once|TRBJ1-4|NA|TRBV4-1
CASSQVADFNEKLFF
TGCGCCAGCAGCCAAGTAGCGGACTTTAATGAAAAACTGTTTTTT
>NA|TRBJ2-7|TRBD2|TRBV14
CASSLKRDYEQYF
TGTGCCAGCAGCCTCAAGCGGGACTACGAGCAGTACTTC
>few|TRBJ1-4|TRBD1|TRBV25-1
CASSELPGQGNEKLFF
TGTGCCAGCAGTGAATTACCGGGACAGGGAAATGAAAAACTGTTTTTT
>NA|TRBJ2-2|TRBD1|TRBV9
CASSARLGTGTTGELFF
TGTGCCAGCAGCGCTCGACTCGGGACAGGTACCACCGGGGAGCTGTTTTTT
>NA|TRBJ2-4|NA|TRBV9
CASSVAPGRQNIRYF
TGTGCCAGCAGCGTAGCACCAGGACGCCAAAACATTCGGTACTTC
>NA|TRBJ2-1|TRBD2|TRBV10-1
CASSAAGGRNEQFF
TGCGCCAGCAGTGCAGCGGGAGGGCGGAATGAGCAGTTCTTC
>few|TRBJ2-7|NA|TRBV20-1
CSARQGGNYEQYF
TGCAGTGCGCGTCAGGGAGGAAACTACGAGCAGTACTTC
>NA|TRBJ1-1|NA|TRBV12-3/TRBV12-4
CASSPGGVGTEAFF
TGTGCCAGCAGTCCGGGGGGAGTAGGGACTGAAGCTTTCTTT
>few|TRBJ2-7|TRBD2|TRBV28
CASSRTGTTRSYEQYF
TGTGCCAGCAGTCGAACCGGGACTACACGTTCCTACGAGCAGTACTTC
>NA|TRBJ2-1|NA|TRBV28
CAILRGDSYNEQFF
TGTGCCATCCTGAGGGGGGACTCCTACAATGAGCAGTTCTTC